Following are 23 T cell receptor beta chains from one sample sequenced in a study of cytomegalovirus exposure and HLA in healthy donors. It was with 60 Vbeta and 13 Jbeta primers that the PCR ran. The repertoire was sequenced with immunoSEQ multiplex PCR; TCRdb's copy has only in-frame clones and lacks some. The table has some 97,000 clones, 75% seen once; the top ten hold approximately 4.3%. Sequencing input: PBMCs. The receptors come from a woman aged 18-29 years in good health and CMV-seropositive.

The V and J genes are TRBV6-4 and TRBJ2-1; possibly TRBD2 for D (5 bases). V shed 3 bases and J shed 5 bases, with 11 bases lying between them. The germline V gene encodes CDR1 MRHNA and CDR2 SNTAGT. This CDR3 has 14 amino acids. This CDR3 is CASSEQRGNNEQFF. The CDR3 nucleotides read TGTGCCAGCAGTGAACAACGGGGAAACAATGAGCAGTTCTTC.

V gene TRBV6-5 combines with J gene TRBJ1-2; possibly TRBD1 for D (5 bases). Germline V CDR1 and CDR2: MNHEY, SVGAGI. The CDR3 covers 12 residues. V lost 7 bases and J 3 bases, leaving 9 bases between the germline ends. CDR3 sequence: CASTAGDYGYTF. The CDR3 coding sequence is TGTGCCAGCACGGCGGGGGACTATGGCTACACCTTC.

The CDR3 loop reads CAISASGPEETQYF. CDR3 sequence (DNA): TGTGCCATCAGCGCCAGTGGGCCAGAAGAGACCCAGTACTTC. This chain joins TRBV10-3 and TRBJ2-5; no reliable D call. CDR3 length: 14 residues. V was cut by 6 bases and J by 3 bases, with 14 bases left in between. Germline CDR1 ENHRY, CDR2 SYGVKD.

The count of this clone is one. Other DNA sequences of this sample code for an identical CDR3. The rearrangement uses TRBV27 and TRBJ2-3, with TRBD2 matching over 10 bases. V was pared by 10 bases and J by 6 bases, with 10 bases of the junction left unmatched. In germline, CDR1 is MNHEY, CDR2 SMNVEV (reference sequence). This CDR3 has 14 amino acids. The chain's CDR3 is CAKGVAGGPDTQYF. The CDR3 DNA follows: TGTGCCAAAGGAGTAGCGGGAGGTCCGGATACGCAGTATTTT.

The genes are TRBV28 and TRBJ1-2; 9 bases fit TRBD1. The junction had 6 bases not matched to a gene; V was cut back by 3 bases and J by 1 base. Germline-derived CDR1 and CDR2 are MDHEN and SYDVKM. This CDR3 region has 16 residues. The CDR3 sequence is CASSFTGGRNNYGYTF. DNA of the CDR3: TGTGCCAGCAGTTTCACAGGGGGCCGAAATAACTATGGCTACACCTTC.

The gene calls are TRBV11-2 and TRBJ2-7; TRBD2 aligns across 10 bases. The CDR3 has 16 residues. Germline V lookup: CDR1 SGHAT, CDR2 FQNNGV. V lost 4 bases and J lost 0; bases outside the gene matches: 6. The CDR3 loop is CASSYWTSGTSYEQYF. Here the CDR3 DNA reads TGTGCCAGCAGCTACTGGACTAGCGGAACCTCCTACGAGCAGTACTTC.

This rearrangement joins TRBV5-1 to TRBJ2-7, with unresolved D. CDR3 length: 14 amino acids. Trimming shortened V by 4 bases and J by 5 bases, and 16 bases separated the two germline ends. CDR1 is SGHRS and CDR2 is YFSETQ in the germline V gene. The CDR3 region has the DNA TGCGCCAGCAGCCCCCGCCAGGTTCGCGACGAGCAGTACTTC. It specifies CASSPRQVRDEQYF.

The chain is built from TRBV6-4 and TRBJ2-3; 10 positions agree with TRBD2. Germline CDR1 reads MRHNA; CDR2 reads SNTAGT. The CDR3 spans 17 residues. Trimming cost V 5 bases and J 0 bases; bases outside gene matches: 8. The CDR3 reads CASSLLAGGGSTDTQYF. The CDR3 bases are TGTGCCAGCAGTCTTTTAGCGGGAGGTGGAAGCACAGATACGCAGTATTTT.

The chain combines TRBV12-5 with TRBJ2-3; D is undetermined. The CDR3 spans 14 residues. Trimming cost V 3 bases and J 2 bases, with 9 bases left between them. Germline CDR1 reads LGHNT; CDR2 reads FRNRAP. CDR3 sequence: CASGLGGDTDTQYF. Here the CDR3 DNA reads TGTGCTAGTGGTTTAGGCGGTGACACAGATACGCAGTATTTT.

This sequence joins TRBV5-6 and TRBJ2-1, with a weak D call TRBD1 (5 bases). The CDR3 is 15 residues long. V was trimmed by 4 bases and J by 5 bases, leaving 16 bases between them. Germline V gene sequence: CDR1 SGHDT, CDR2 YYEEEE. In nucleotides, the CDR3 is TGTGCCAGCAGCCCCTGGGGCCCGAGGCACAATGAGCAGTTCTTC. Protein: CASSPWGPRHNEQFF.

This chain connects TRBV9 to TRBJ2-2; 7 bases fit TRBD2. The trim removed 3 bases at V and 1 base at J, leaving 12 bases unmatched. The CDR3 runs to 18 residues. CDR1 is SGDLS, CDR2 YYNGEE, per germline. CDR3 nucleotides: TGTGCCAGCAGCGCAAGACAGCTACCTAGCGGGAACACCGGGGAGCTGTTTTTT. Amino acid sequence: CASSARQLPSGNTGELFF.

V gene TRBV27 combines with J gene TRBJ2-7; 7 bases line up with TRBD2. CDR3 length: 13 amino acids. CDR1 is MNHEY, CDR2 SMNVEV, per germline (reference sequence). Losses at the gene ends were 2 bases for V and 7 bases for J; bases not matched to a gene: 5. CDR3 DNA sequence: TGTGCCAGCAGTTTAGCGGGGGATAGGGAGCAGTACTTC. The encoded protein is CASSLAGDREQYF.

The genes are TRBV4-1 and TRBJ2-1; D possibly corresponds to TRBD1 (6 bases). Germline CDR1 and CDR2: MGHRA and YSYEKL. The CDR3 extends over 13 amino acids. With 5 bases removed from V and 7 bases from J, the gap between germline ends came to 12 bases. CDR3: CASSKRDINEQFF. The CDR3, as DNA: TGCGCCAGCAGCAAACGGGACATTAATGAGCAGTTCTTC.

The rearrangement joins TRBV30 to TRBJ1-6; tentative D call: TRBD1 (5 bases). Germline values: CDR1 GTSNPN, CDR2 SVGIG (reference sequence). CDR3 size: 13 residues. Deletions cut 8 bases from V and 4 bases from J, with 12 bases between. The CDR3 spells CAGRAGYNSPLHF. The CDR3 DNA reads TGTGCCGGTCGGGCAGGGTATAATTCACCCCTCCACTTT.

This clone was counted only a few times. J is TRBJ2-7 and V is TRBV28, with 8 bases lining up with TRBD1. The CDR3 is 13 amino acids. In germline, CDR1 is MDHEN, CDR2 SYDVKM. Germline trimming cut 5 bases from V and 0 bases from J; bases unmatched to any gene: 0. CDR3 sequence (DNA): TGTGCCAGCAGTGACAGGGGCTCCTACGAGCAGTACTTC. Protein: CASSDRGSYEQYF.

The chain has TRBV6-5 and TRBJ1-2, with TRBD1 as a possible D gene (5 bases). This CDR3 is built from 14 residues. From germline, CDR1 is MNHEY and CDR2 SVGAGI. Trimming pared 2 bases from V and 4 bases from J, leaving 11 bases between. CDR3 sequence reads: CASSYEQGTYGYTF. CDR3 coding DNA: TGTGCCAGCAGTTACGAGCAGGGAACCTATGGCTACACCTTC.

CDR3 sequence: CASSLGTAYEQYF. The CDR3 DNA sequence: TGTGCCAGCAGCTTGGGGACAGCCTACGAGCAGTACTTC. This chain uses TRBV13 with TRBJ2-7; 7 bases fit TRBD1. V was pared by 3 bases and J by 2 bases, with 1 base of the junction left unmatched. CDR3 length equals 13 residues. Per the germline V gene, CDR1 is PRHDT and CDR2 is FYEKMQ (reference sequence). The entire variable domain, with the rest obtained from reference TRBV13 and TRBJ2-7, is as follows: AAGVIQSPRHLIKEKRETATLKCYPIPRHDTVYWYQQGPGQDPQFLISFYEKMQSDKGSIPDRFSAQQFSDYHSELNMSSLELGDSALYFCASSLGTAYEQYFGPGTRLTVT.

This chain joins TRBV6-5 and TRBJ2-7; a possible D gene is TRBD1 (6 bases). V was clipped by 2 bases and J by 2 bases, with 10 bases between them. In germline, CDR1 is MNHEY, CDR2 SVGAGI. The CDR3 is 14 amino acids. This chain's CDR3 is CASSYGTTPYEQYF. The DNA of the CDR3 is TGTGCCAGCAGTTACGGGACAACGCCCTACGAGCAGTACTTC.

The chain employs TRBV14 and TRBJ2-7; tentatively, D is TRBD2 (7 bases). The CDR3 spans 14 residues. V was clipped by 3 bases and J by 3 bases, with 12 bases between them. The germline CDR1 and CDR2 sequences are SGHDN and FVKESK. CDR3 sequence (DNA): TGTGCCAGCAGCCACGGGGGAGGGGGCTACGAGCAGTACTTC. As protein: CASSHGGGGYEQYF.

The chain links TRBV5-1 to TRBJ2-7; 8 positions agree with TRBD2. The V and J ends lost 4 bases and 5 bases, in that order; junction bases with no gene match: 5. The CDR3 is 13 amino acids. CDR1 SGHRS and CDR2 YFSETQ come from the germline V gene. CDR3 sequence reads: CASSAMTSDEQYF. The CDR3 coding sequence is TGCGCCAGCAGCGCAATGACTAGCGACGAGCAGTACTTC.

Notes on this clone: One junction end does not reproduce the germline sequence, and a read error may be involved. This rearrangement joins TRBV7-9 to TRBJ1-1; 8 nucleotides line up with TRBD1. The germline V gene encodes CDR1 SEHNR and CDR2 FQNEAQ (reference sequence). The CDR3 covers 12 residues. The CDR3 loop is CSSSLSDRGAFF. The CDR3 nucleotides read TGTTCCAGCAGCTTATCCGACAGGGGCGCTTTCTTT.

The V call is TRBV10-2, the J call TRBJ1-2; 10 positions agree with TRBD1. This CDR3 has 14 residues. V was clipped by 7 bases and J by 4 bases; unmatched bases: 6. Per germline, CDR1 WSHSY and CDR2 SAAADI. For the CDR3, the DNA is TGCGCCAGCATGGGACAGGGGCGTAGCTATGGCTACACCTTC. Protein product: CASMGQGRSYGYTF.

The V and J genes are TRBV14 and TRBJ2-6; possibly TRBD2 for D (5 bases). Trimming took 6 bases from V and 2 from J, leaving 8 bases between them. The length of the CDR3 is 14 residues. Germline CDR1 is SGHDN and CDR2 is FVKESK. This CDR3 reads CASSRGPGANVLTF. Here the CDR3 DNA reads TGTGCCAGCAGTCGAGGGCCTGGGGCCAACGTCCTGACTTTC.